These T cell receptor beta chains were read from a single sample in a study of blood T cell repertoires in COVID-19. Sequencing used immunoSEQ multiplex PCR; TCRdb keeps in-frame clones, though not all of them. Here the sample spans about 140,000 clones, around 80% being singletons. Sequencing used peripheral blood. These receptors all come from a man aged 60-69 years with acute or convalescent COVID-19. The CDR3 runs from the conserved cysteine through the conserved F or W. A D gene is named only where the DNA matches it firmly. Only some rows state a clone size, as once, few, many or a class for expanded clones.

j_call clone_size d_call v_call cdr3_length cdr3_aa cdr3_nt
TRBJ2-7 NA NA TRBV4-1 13 CASSPRALDEQYF TGCGCCAGCAGCCCGAGGGCGCTCGACGAGCAGTACTTC
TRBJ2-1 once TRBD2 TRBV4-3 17 CASSQGFLAGTNNEQFF TGCGCCAGCAGCCAAGGTTTTTTAGCGGGGACCAACAATGAGCAGTTCTTC
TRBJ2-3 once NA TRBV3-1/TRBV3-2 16 CASSQGDSRHTDTQYF TGTGCCAGCAGCCAAGGTGACAGCCGGCACACAGATACGCAGTATTTT
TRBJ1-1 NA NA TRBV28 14 CASSGRKANTEAFF TGTGCCAGCAGTGGGAGGAAGGCTAACACTGAAGCTTTCTTT
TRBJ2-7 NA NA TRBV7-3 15 CASSLTGQGRGEQYF TGTGCCAGCAGCCTGACGGGCCAGGGTAGGGGCGAGCAGTACTTC
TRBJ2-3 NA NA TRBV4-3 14 CASSQSGATDTQYF TGCGCCAGCAGCCAATCAGGGGCCACAGATACGCAGTATTTT
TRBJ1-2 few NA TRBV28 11 CASSSTRGYTF TGTGCCAGCAGTTCGACACGTGGCTACACCTTC
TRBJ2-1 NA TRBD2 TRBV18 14 CASSPPNTSGGLFF TGTGCCAGCTCACCACCGAATACTAGCGGGGGTCTCTTCTTC
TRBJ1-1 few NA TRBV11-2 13 CASSQQGNTEAFF TGTGCCAGCAGCCAACAGGGGAACACTGAAGCTTTCTTT
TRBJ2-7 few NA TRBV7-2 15 CASSLGDSGSYEQYF TGTGCCAGCAGCTTAGGAGATAGCGGCTCCTACGAGCAGTACTTC
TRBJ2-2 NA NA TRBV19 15 CASTPIPGNTGELFF TGTGCCAGTACCCCCATCCCGGGGAACACCGGGGAGCTGTTTTTT
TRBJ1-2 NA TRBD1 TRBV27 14 CASSSTGTSSGYTF TGTGCCAGCAGTTCGACAGGGACTTCCAGCGGCTACACCTTC